This record concerns one T cell receptor (beta chain) sequence. Its target antigen remains unknown. Base qualities are not provided; no much larger clone lies one nucleotide away. Inclusive of the bounding cysteine and phenylalanine, the CDR3 is 12 residues long. Of all the DNA, just the CDR3 is kept, 36 bases in frame from base 1. CDR1 and CDR2, looked up from the germline V gene, are MNHEY and SVGAGI. Deletion took 10 bases off V and 0 bases off J, with a span of 9 bases between the germline ends. To prepare the library, the immunoSEQ multiplex PCR assay was applied. For most patients, genomic DNA was subjected to high-throughput TCR-beta CDR3 sequencing by Adaptive Biotechnologies. The published analysis was carried out like this. Adaptive's ImmunoSEQ software was the source of the TCR sequencing data for 15 to 20 patients, while three other patients were processed with MiXCR and VDJtools. CDR3 nucleotide sequences shared between donor and recipient were removed because the origin of such sequences could not be assigned. Alloreactive clones required at least 2-fold expansion over unstimulated cells and minimum CFSE-low frequency of 0.002% (template counts) or 0.001% (read counts). Clones were considered mappable if detected in sequenced pre-transplant spleen, lymph node, or MLR CFSE-low populations of the donor or recipient. The cumulative frequency of alloreactive clones was calculated as a percentage of all sequences, weighted by copy number. TCRdb's version of the immuneACCESS table is confined to in-frame rearrangements and falls short of the full clone set. An unresolved V gene accounts for under half of the shortfall where checked; the remainder is of unknown origin. The V and J calls and the clone size are those of that table, but D and trimming were determined from the DNA. Recorded for this sample are 77,000 or so clones; about nine tenths of them occurred a single time. The ten largest clones take up under 0.85% of the sample.

This sample was included in a study of graft-versus-host responses after intestinal transplantation (dated by TCRdb to about 2021). With respect to the entire study: Multivisceral, liver-intestinal, or isolated intestinal transplants were received by the recipients. Anti-thymocyte globulin induction was given to all recipients, followed by maintenance tacrolimus and steroids for approximately three years. After intestinal transplantation, graft-versus-host and host-versus-graft alloreactive T cell clones were followed in the graft, circulation and bone marrow using bulk TCR-beta CDR3 sequencing. To identify alloreactive clones, pre-transplant mixed lymphocyte reaction products were sequenced and then compared with unstimulated pre-transplant donor and recipient T cells. A cohort of fewer than 25 intestinal transplant recipients, including one retransplant, was enrolled, and a few patients lacking pretransplant specimens were excluded. Donor T cell macrochimerism was defined as a peak of at least 4% donor T cells among recipient peripheral blood mononuclear cells. Rather than going through the commercial service, samples from three later patients were sequenced in-house on an Illumina MiSeq and processed with MiXCR.

Broader findings and caveats from the paper: High GvH to HvG T cell clonal ratios were observed in the allografts of patients with donor T cell macrochimerism. The relatively low number and heterogeneity of intestinal transplant patients limited the conclusions. GvH clones turned up in recipient bone marrow, with some appearing earlier in ileal mucosa or blood, a pattern consistent with an intestinal mucosal origin. Early after transplant, peak levels of circulating GvH clones were associated with declines in HvG clones.

In the first month after transplant, blood samples were collected up to 4 times, and after that at least monthly when available. The material sequenced was PBMCs, taken 98 days after intestinal transplantation. The V and J genes are TRBV6-5 and TRBJ1-1; TRBD1 is a weak D gene call, 5 bases matching. The TCR was taken from a human patient who received an intestinal transplant, so some T cells may come from the graft donor. The nucleotide sequence reads TGTGCCATGGGGACGGTGAACACTGAAGCTTTCTTT. This translates into CAMGTVNTEAFF.